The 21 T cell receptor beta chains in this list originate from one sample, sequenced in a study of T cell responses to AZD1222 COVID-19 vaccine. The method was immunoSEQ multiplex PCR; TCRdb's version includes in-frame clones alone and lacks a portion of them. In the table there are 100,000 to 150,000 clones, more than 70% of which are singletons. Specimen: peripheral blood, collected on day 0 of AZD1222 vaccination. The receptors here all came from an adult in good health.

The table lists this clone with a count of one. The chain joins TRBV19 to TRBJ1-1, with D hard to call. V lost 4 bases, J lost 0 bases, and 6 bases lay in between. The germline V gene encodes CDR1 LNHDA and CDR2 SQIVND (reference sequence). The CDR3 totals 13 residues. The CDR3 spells CASSSPMNTEAFF. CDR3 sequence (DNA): TGTGCCAGTAGTAGCCCGATGAACACTGAAGCTTTCTTT.

The CDR3 DNA follows: TGTGCCAGCTCTCCTAGCGAGAGAAACATTCAGTACTTC. Translation gives CASSPSERNIQYF. The chain combines TRBV2 with TRBJ2-4; D possibly corresponds to TRBD2 (6 bases). The CDR3 spans 13 residues. The V and J ends lost 8 bases and 6 bases respectively, with 14 bases between them. Germline-derived CDR1 and CDR2 are SNHLY and FYNNEI.

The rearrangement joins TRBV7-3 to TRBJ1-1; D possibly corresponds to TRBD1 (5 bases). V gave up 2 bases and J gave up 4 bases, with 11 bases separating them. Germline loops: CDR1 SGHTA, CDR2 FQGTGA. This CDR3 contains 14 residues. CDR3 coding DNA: TGTGCCAGCAGCTTATTAGAGGGGACCACTGAAGCTTTCTTT. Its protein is CASSLLEGTTEAFF.

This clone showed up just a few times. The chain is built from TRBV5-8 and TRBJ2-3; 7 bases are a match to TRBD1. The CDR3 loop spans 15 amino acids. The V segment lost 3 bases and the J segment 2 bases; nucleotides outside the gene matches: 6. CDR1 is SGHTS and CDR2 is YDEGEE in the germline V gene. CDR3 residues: CASSSDRDNTDTQYF. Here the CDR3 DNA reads TGTGCCAGCAGCTCCGACAGGGACAACACAGATACGCAGTATTTT.

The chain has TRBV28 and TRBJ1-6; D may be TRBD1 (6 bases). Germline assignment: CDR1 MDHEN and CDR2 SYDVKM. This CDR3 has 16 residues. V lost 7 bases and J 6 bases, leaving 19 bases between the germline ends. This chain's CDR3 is CASTIKGGPLNSPLHF. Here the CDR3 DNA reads TGTGCCAGCACCATTAAGGGGGGCCCTCTTAATTCACCCCTCCACTTT.

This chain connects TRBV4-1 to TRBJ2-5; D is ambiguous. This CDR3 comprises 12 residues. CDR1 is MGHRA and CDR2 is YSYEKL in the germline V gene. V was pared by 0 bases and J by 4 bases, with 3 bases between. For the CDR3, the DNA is TGCGCCAGCAGCCAAGAAGGAGAGACCCAGTACTTC. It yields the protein CASSQEGETQYF.

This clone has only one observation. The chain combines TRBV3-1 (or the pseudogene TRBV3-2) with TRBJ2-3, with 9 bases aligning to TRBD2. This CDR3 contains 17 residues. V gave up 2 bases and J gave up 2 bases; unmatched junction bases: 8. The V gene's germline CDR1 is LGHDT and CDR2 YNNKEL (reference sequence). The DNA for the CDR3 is TGTGCCAGCAGCCAATCAAGACTAGCGGACCCCACAGATACGCAGTATTTT. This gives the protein CASSQSRLADPTDTQYF.

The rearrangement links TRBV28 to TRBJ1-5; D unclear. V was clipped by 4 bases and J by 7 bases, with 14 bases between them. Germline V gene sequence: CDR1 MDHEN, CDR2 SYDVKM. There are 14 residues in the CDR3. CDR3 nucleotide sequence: TGTGCCAGCAGTTCCATCCTCCAGTCCCAGCCCCAGCATTTT. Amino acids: CASSSILQSQPQHF.

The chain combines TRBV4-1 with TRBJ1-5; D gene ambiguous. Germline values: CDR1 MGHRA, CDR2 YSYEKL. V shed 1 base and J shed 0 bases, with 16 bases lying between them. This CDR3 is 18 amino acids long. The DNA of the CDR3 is TGCGCCAGCAGCCAAGCTCCCCCTGGGATCTATAGCAATCAGCCCCAGCATTTT. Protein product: CASSQAPPGIYSNQPQHF.

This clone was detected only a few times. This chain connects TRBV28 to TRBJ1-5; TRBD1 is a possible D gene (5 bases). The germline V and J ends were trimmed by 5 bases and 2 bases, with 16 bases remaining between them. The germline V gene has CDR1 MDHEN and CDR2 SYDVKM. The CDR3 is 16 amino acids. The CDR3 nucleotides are TGTGCCAGCAGTATGCCCCAGGGAAGGGGCAATCAGCCCCAGCATTTT. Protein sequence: CASSMPQGRGNQPQHF.

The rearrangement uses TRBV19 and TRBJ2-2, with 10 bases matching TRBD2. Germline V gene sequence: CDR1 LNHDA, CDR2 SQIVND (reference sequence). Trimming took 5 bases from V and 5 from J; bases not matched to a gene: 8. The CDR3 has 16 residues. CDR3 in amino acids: CASSVSGGRSTGELFF. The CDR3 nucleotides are TGTGCCAGTAGTGTTAGCGGGGGGCGGTCGACCGGGGAGCTGTTTTTT. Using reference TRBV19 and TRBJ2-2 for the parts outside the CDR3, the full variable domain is DGGITQSPKYLFRKEGQNVTLSCEQNLNHDAMYWYRQDPGQGLRLIYYSQIVNDFQKGDIAEGYSVSREKKESFPLTVTSAQKNPTAFYLCASSVSGGRSTGELFFGEGSRLTVL.

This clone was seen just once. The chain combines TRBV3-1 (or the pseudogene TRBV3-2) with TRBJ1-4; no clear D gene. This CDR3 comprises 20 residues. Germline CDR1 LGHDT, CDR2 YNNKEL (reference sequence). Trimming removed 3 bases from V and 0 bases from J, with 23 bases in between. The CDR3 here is CASSHPQGQNSYATNEKLFF. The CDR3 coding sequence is TGTGCCAGCAGCCACCCCCAAGGGCAAAACAGCTACGCAACTAATGAAAAACTGTTTTTT.

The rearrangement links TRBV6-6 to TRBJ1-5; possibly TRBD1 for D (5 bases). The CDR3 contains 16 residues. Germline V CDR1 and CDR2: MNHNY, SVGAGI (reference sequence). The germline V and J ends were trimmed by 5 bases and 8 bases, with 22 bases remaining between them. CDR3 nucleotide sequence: TGTGCCAGCAGTCCCCGGGACTCCCTCGTAGGGGAGCCCCAGCATTTT. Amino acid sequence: CASSPRDSLVGEPQHF.

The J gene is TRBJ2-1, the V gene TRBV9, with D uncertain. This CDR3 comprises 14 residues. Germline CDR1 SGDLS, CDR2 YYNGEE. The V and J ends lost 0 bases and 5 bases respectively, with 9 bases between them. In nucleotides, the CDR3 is TGTGCCAGCAGCGTAGGGGGAACAAACAATGAGCAGTTCTTC. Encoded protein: CASSVGGTNNEQFF.

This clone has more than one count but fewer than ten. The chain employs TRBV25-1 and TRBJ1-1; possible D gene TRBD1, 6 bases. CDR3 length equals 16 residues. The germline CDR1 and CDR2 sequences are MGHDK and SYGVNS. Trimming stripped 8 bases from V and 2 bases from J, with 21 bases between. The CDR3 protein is CASEYRAPGPNTEAFF. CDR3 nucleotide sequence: TGTGCCAGCGAGTACAGGGCCCCAGGCCCAAACACTGAAGCTTTCTTT. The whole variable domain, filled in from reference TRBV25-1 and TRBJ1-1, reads EADIYQTPRYLVIGTGKKITLECSQTMGHDKMYWYQQDPGMELHLIHYSYGVNSTEKGDLSSESTVSRIRTEHFPLTLESARPSHTSQYLCASEYRAPGPNTEAFFGQGTRLTVV.

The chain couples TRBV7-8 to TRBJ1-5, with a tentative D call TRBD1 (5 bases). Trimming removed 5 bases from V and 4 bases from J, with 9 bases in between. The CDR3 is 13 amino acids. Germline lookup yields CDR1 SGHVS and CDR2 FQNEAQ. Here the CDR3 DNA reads TGTGCCAGCAGCGGGGACGGGAATCAGCCCCAGCATTTT. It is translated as CASSGDGNQPQHF. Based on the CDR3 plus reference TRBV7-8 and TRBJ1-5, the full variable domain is GAGVSQSPRYKVAKRGQDVALRCDPISGHVSLFWYQQALGQGPEFLTYFQNEAQLDKSGLPSDRFFAERPEGSVSTLKIQRTQQEDSAVYLCASSGDGNQPQHFGDGTRLSIL.

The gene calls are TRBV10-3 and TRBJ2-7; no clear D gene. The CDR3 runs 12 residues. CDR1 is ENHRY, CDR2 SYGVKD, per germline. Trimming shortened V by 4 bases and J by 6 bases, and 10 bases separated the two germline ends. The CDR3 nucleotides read TGTGCCATCAGTGGCGGACCCCCCGAGCAGTACTTC. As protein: CAISGGPPEQYF.

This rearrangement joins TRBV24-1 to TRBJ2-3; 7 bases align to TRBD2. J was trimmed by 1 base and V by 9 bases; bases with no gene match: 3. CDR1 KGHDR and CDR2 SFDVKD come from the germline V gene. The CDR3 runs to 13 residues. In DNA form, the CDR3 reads TGTGCCACCGGGGGAGGGGGCACAGATACGCAGTATTTT. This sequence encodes CATGGGGTDTQYF.

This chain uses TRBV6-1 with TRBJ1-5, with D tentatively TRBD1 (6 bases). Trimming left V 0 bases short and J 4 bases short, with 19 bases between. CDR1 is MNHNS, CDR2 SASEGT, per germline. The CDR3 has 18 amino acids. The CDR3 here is CASSEANKGTLANQPQHF. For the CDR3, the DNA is TGTGCCAGCAGTGAAGCGAATAAGGGGACACTGGCTAATCAGCCCCAGCATTTT.

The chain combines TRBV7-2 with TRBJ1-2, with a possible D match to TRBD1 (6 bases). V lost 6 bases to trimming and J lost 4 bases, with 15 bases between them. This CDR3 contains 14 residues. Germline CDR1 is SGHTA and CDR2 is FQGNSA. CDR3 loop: CASSYLGQSYGYTF. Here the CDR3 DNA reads TGTGCCAGCAGTTACCTCGGACAGTCCTATGGCTACACCTTC. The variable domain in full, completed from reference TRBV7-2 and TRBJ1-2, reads GAGVSQSPSNKVTEKGKDVELRCDPISGHTALYWYRQSLGQGLEFLIYFQGNSAPDKSGLPSDRFSAERTGGSVSTLTIQRTQQEDSAVYLCASSYLGQSYGYTFGSGTRLTVV.

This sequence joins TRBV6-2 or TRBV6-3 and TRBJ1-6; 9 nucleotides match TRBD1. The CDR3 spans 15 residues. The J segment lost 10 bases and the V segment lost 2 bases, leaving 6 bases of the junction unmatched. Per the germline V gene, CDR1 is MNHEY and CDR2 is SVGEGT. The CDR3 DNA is TGTGCCAGCAGTTACGGGACAGGGTCGGGGTCACCCCTCCACTTT. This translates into CASSYGTGSGSPLHF.